This TCR beta chain was sequenced for a study of T cell repertoires in cytomegalovirus infection. As for the study in general: The study used recently identified HLA-C-restricted and well-studied HLA-B-restricted CMV epitopes. Matching HLA type, along with CMV infection, was indicated by public TCR beta signatures. Study conclusions and caveats: It was HLA-C-restricted CMV-specific TCR beta clonotypes that dominated the response ex vivo.

Trimming at V came to 5 bases and at J to 1 base, leaving 5 bases not matched to a gene. CDR1 MNHNS and CDR2 SASEGT come from the germline V gene. The CDR3 runs 17 residues. This clonotype was seen more than once but under ten times. What it recognizes is unknown. Each CDR3 protein gets one entry after TCRdb re-called the reads with MiXCR. Of 550,000 to 850,000 distinct CDR3 sequences in the sample, roughly 33% are singletons; the top ten hold 15% to 20%. The sequence derives from a human donor in good health (CMV status not recorded). Some clones in this sample may be carry-over from other donors' samples. The sample consisted of cultured PBMCs, taken from culture after CMV antigen stimulation. This chain joins TRBV6-1 and TRBJ2-2, with TRBD2 identical over 12 bases. For the CDR3, the DNA is TGTGCCAGCAGTACCCGGACTAGCGGGATGAACACCGGGGAGCTGTTTTTT. Amino acids: CASSTRTSGMNTGELFF.